This T cell receptor (beta chain) came from a study of blood T cell repertoires in COVID-19 (dated by TCRdb to between 2020 and 2021). About the full investigation: The collaborator samples originated in the United States, Italy and Spain and spanned the acute and convalescent phases of COVID-19. The material from the prospective study consisted of cDNA or gDNA derived from T cells, B-cell-depleted T cells, or PBMCs. Subjects who had been exposed to COVID-19, were actively infected with it, or had recovered from it provided the deeply sampled blood TCRbeta repertoires that made up the dataset. A freely available public database, intended as a resource for researchers studying the immune response to SARS-CoV-2, is where the repertoires were released. The samples were drawn from the first 160 participants of the ongoing ImmuneRACE study and from 950 to 1,500 subjects provided by 6 global collaborators. A de-identified subject ID, COVID-19 status, age in years and sex were almost always included in the sample metadata. Where available, HLA class I and class II types were obtained from metadata supplied by the sample provider rather than from assay-based typing. Summary of the overall study and its limitations: Clinical and demographic metadata were provided uncurated, with the amount varying by source and participant.

The immunoSEQ Assay, a bias-controlled multiplex PCR, was used to amplify TCRbeta CDR3 regions from genomic DNA. The paper's processing steps were these. Within the assay, amplification of reference gene primers was used to estimate how many nucleated cells each sample contained. To quantify the absolute abundance of each unique TCRbeta CDR3 rearrangement, sequence reads were collapsed and filtered. Productive Simpson clonality was computed per sample as the square root of Simpson's diversity index over productive rearrangements. The clones in this table, taken by TCRdb from immuneACCESS, are in-frame only. Not every clone is retained; where verified, under half of the shortfall comes from an unresolved V gene, and the cause of the rest is unknown. The V and J calls and clone size are taken from that table; D and trimming were inferred from the DNA. For this sample the table gives roughly 250,000 clones, of which around 86% were detected only once. About 1.5% of the sample is in the top ten clones.

Looking up the germline V gene (reference sequence) yields CDR1 LGHDT and CDR2 YNNKEL. Trimming leaves V shorter by 8 bases and J shorter by 7 bases, with the junction holding 5 bases beyond the gene matches. The CDR3 contains 13 residues, cysteine and phenylalanine counted. Only the CDR3 DNA stays, 39 bases, in frame from base 1. In the prospective study, participants were about 18 to 100 years old, resided in about two dozen geographic areas of the United States, and were enrolled through a virtual design. To assign participants to cohorts, the prospective study relied on clinical history that participants themselves reported in a screening survey and a study questionnaire. Recovered participants in ImmuneRACE Cohort 3 were defined by two consecutive negative NP/OP PCR tests, clearance by a healthcare professional, or resolution of symptoms. Each participant in the prospective study had whole blood, serum and a nasopharyngeal or oropharyngeal swab collected by mobile phlebotomists. Additional blood draws and questionnaires over an approximately two-month period could optionally be provided by prospective study participants. Blood samples from the prospective study were shipped frozen or at room temperature prior to DNA extraction.

A remark on this clone: This clone's antigen is unknown. No much larger clone is present one base from it, and per-base qualities are unavailable.

The rearranged segments are TRBV3-1 (or the pseudogene TRBV3-2) and TRBJ2-1; 10 central nucleotides agree with TRBD2. The sequenced material came from PBMCs or T cells enriched from blood (not recorded which). The TCR sequence derives from a woman in her 50s who had recovered from COVID-19. The bases are TGTGCCAGCCGATTAGCGGGAGGAAATGAGCAGTTCTTC. Translated, it gives CASRLAGGNEQFF.